The next 18 T cell receptor beta chains were all read from a single sample in a study of OX40 agonist ivuxolimab in advanced cancers. Libraries were prepared by immunoSEQ multiplex PCR; TCRdb keeps only in-frame clonotypes and omits some of them. The sample comprises some 39,000 clones, 70% to 90% of which are singletons, and approximately 6% rests with the top ten. The sequencing here drew on CD4+ or CD8+ T cells sorted from blood, taken in a trial of the OX40 agonist ivuxolimab. The source is an adult with an advanced solid tumor such as melanoma, head and neck, liver or kidney cancer.

The chain employs TRBV5-4 and TRBJ2-7, with 7 bases that match TRBD2. J lost 0 bases, V lost 0 bases, and 3 bases had no gene match. This CDR3 spans 15 amino acids. Germline CDR1 reads SGHNT; CDR2 reads YYREEE (reference sequence). The CDR3 region has the DNA TGTGCCAGCAGCTTGGGAGGCGGGAGCTCCTACGAGCAGTACTTC. Translation: CASSLGGGSSYEQYF.

This chain connects TRBV19 to TRBJ2-3; 8 bases fit TRBD2. V lost 1 base and J lost 5; bases outside the gene matches: 2. The CDR3 sequence is 14 residues long. CDR1 is LNHDA, CDR2 SQIVND, per germline (reference sequence). CDR3 DNA sequence: TGTGCCAGTAGTATAGGTACTAGCGGAGATACGCAGTATTTT. Translation gives CASSIGTSGDTQYF.

The V call is TRBV28, the J call TRBJ1-2, with 11 positions matching TRBD1. Losses at the gene ends were 6 bases for V and 13 bases for J; bases not matched to a gene: 13. Germline assignment: CDR1 MDHEN and CDR2 SYDVKM. The CDR3 consists of 14 residues. CDR3 loop: CASSLPGQGVFRTF. The CDR3 DNA reads TGTGCCAGCAGCCTACCGGGACAGGGGGTGTTTCGCACCTTC.

The CDR3 DNA sequence: TGTGCCAGCAGCCAAGGTGGGGGAGGGCACAATGAGCAGTTCTTC. It encodes CASSQGGGGHNEQFF. This chain uses TRBV4-2 with TRBJ2-1, with TRBD2 matching over 7 bases. The trim removed 1 base at V and 5 bases at J, leaving 5 bases unmatched. CDR3 size: 15 residues. Per the germline V gene, CDR1 is LGHNA and CDR2 is YNFKEQ.

This clone was counted once. The chain employs TRBV9 and TRBJ1-4, with 7 bases aligning to TRBD1. Per the germline V gene, CDR1 is SGDLS and CDR2 is YYNGEE. J was trimmed by 7 bases and V by 3 bases; bases with no gene match: 12. The CDR3 length is 16 residues. In DNA, the CDR3 is TGTGCCAGCAGCGCCGGGGGAGGGACAGCTGGTGAAAAACTGTTTTTT. It is translated as CASSAGGGTAGEKLFF.

The chain carries TRBV6-5 and TRBJ1-1; TRBD1 might be the D (5 bases). Trimming took off 1 base at V and 4 bases at J, with 10 bases between the two ends. The CDR3 is 14 amino acids. Germline CDR1 MNHEY, CDR2 SVGAGI. The CDR3 DNA sequence: TGTGCCAGCAGTTACTGGGAAGGGGCCACTGAAGCTTTCTTT. It specifies CASSYWEGATEAFF.

The J gene is TRBJ2-7, the V gene TRBV7-9; D call uncertain. Trimming removed 5 bases from V and 1 base from J, with 9 bases in between. The CDR3 totals 13 residues. Per the germline V gene, CDR1 is SEHNR and CDR2 is FQNEAQ (reference sequence). DNA for the CDR3: TGTGCCAGCAGCCCAAGGTCATCCTACGAGCAGTACTTC. It translates to CASSPRSSYEQYF.

The V and J genes are TRBV19 and TRBJ2-5, with TRBD2 matching over 11 bases. CDR3 length: 15 amino acids. The germline CDR1 and CDR2 sequences are LNHDA and SQIVND (reference sequence). The V and J ends lost 0 bases and 6 bases, in that order; junction bases with no gene match: 3. CDR3 sequence (DNA): TGTGCCAGTAGTATAGATAGCGGGAGGGTTAAGACCCAGTACTTC. This gives the protein CASSIDSGRVKTQYF.

J is TRBJ2-3 and V is TRBV4-1; TRBD2 aligns across 10 bases. The J segment lost 3 bases and the V segment lost 0 bases, leaving 15 bases of the junction unmatched. Germline CDR1 reads MGHRA; CDR2 reads YSYEKL. There are 20 residues in the CDR3. This CDR3 is CASSQDFRRAGGPETDTQYF. The CDR3 DNA sequence: TGCGCCAGCAGCCAAGATTTTAGGAGAGCGGGAGGGCCGGAGACAGATACGCAGTATTTT.

The chain uses TRBV19 and TRBJ2-7, with unresolved D. This CDR3 contains 14 residues. Germline assignment: CDR1 LNHDA and CDR2 SQIVND (reference sequence). V lost 6 bases and J lost 0, with 12 bases in between. The CDR3 DNA follows: TGTGCCAGTAGGGATTCGGGCTACTCCTACGAGCAGTACTTC. It is translated as CASRDSGYSYEQYF.

The V gene is TRBV19, the J gene TRBJ2-6, with 7 positions matching TRBD2. Per the germline V gene, CDR1 is LNHDA and CDR2 is SQIVND (reference sequence). This CDR3 has 16 amino acids. With 3 bases clipped from V and 0 bases from J, the junction kept 2 bases outside the gene matches. This CDR3 is CASSIGTTSGANVLTF. The CDR3 bases are TGTGCCAGTAGTATTGGGACTACCTCTGGGGCCAACGTCCTGACTTTC.

CDR3 sequence (DNA): TGTGCCAGCAGCCACAACCGGGACAGGTACAATGAGCAGTTCTTC. Protein product: CASSHNRDRYNEQFF. The chain has TRBV14 and TRBJ2-1, with TRBD1 matching over 8 bases. In germline, CDR1 is SGHDN, CDR2 FVKESK. V was clipped by 3 bases and J by 4 bases; unmatched bases: 5. This CDR3 has 15 residues.

The chain joins TRBV4-1 to TRBJ2-3; D gene ambiguous. Germline values: CDR1 MGHRA, CDR2 YSYEKL. This CDR3 has 15 residues. The V gene lost 0 bases and the J gene lost 2 bases, with 9 bases spanning the gap. CDR3 nucleotide sequence: TGCGCCAGCAGCCAAGACAGGCCCAACACAGATACGCAGTATTTT. Protein: CASSQDRPNTDTQYF.

The chain employs TRBV9 and TRBJ1-1, with D maybe TRBD1 (5 bases). V lost 0 bases and J lost 0, with 18 bases in between. The germline V gene has CDR1 SGDLS and CDR2 YYNGEE. This CDR3 has 18 residues. The CDR3 nucleotides read TGTGCCAGCAGCGTAGATTCCTCAGGGATTGGGGTGAACACTGAAGCTTTCTTT. Amino acids: CASSVDSSGIGVNTEAFF. Using reference TRBV9 and TRBJ1-1 for the parts outside the CDR3, the full variable domain is DSGVTQTPKHLITATGQRVTLRCSPRSGDLSVYWYQQSLDQGLQFLIQYYNGEERAKGNILERFSAQQFPDLHSELNLSSLELGDSALYFCASSVDSSGIGVNTEAFFGQGTRLTVV.

J is TRBJ2-1 and V is TRBV19; the D is unclear. CDR3 length equals 12 residues. The V end lost 4 bases, the J end lost 10 bases, and 11 bases lay between the germline ends. The germline CDR1 and CDR2 sequences are LNHDA and SQIVND (reference sequence). In DNA, the CDR3 is TGTGCCAGTAGTAAGGCCTCACGGGAGCAGTTCTTC. This translates into CASSKASREQFF.

For this clone: Without the conserved terminal phenylalanine or tryptophan, this CDR3 likely stems from a read error. Because the CDR3's place on the DNA is in doubt, the DNA is left out and the CDR3 is given as listed by TCRdb. The V and J genes are TRBV28 and TRBJ2-7; TRBD1 reflects the table's D call only, with no check against the DNA. The CDR3 region is 16 residues in length, termini included. Germline V gives CDR1 MDHEN, CDR2 SYDVKM. The CDR3 spells CASSSSGQPKSGRITY.

The rearrangement links TRBV18 to TRBJ2-3; D remains unclear. The CDR3 runs to 12 residues. V dropped 6 bases and J dropped 1 base, with 5 bases sitting between them. Germline CDR1 is KGHSH and CDR2 is LQKENI. The CDR3 reads CASSPGTDTQYF. The CDR3 DNA reads as TGTGCCAGCTCCCCGGGCACAGATACGCAGTATTTT.

CDR3 residues: CASAQGAPNYGYTF. DNA for the CDR3: TGTGCCAGCGCACAGGGGGCCCCTAACTATGGCTACACCTTC. The chain links TRBV27 to TRBJ1-2, with 9 bases fitting TRBD1. The J segment lost 0 bases and the V segment lost 8 bases, leaving 4 bases of the junction unmatched. The CDR3 sequence is 14 residues long. CDR1 and CDR2 from the germline V gene are MNHEY and SMNVEV (reference sequence).